This T cell receptor beta chain was sequenced in a study of blood T cell repertoires in COVID-19. Study-wide background: Samples taken during acute and convalescent COVID-19 were collected in the United States, Italy and Spain.

In the study's own analysis: Amplification of reference gene primers was used by the study to estimate nucleated cell counts. Sequenced by immunoSEQ multiplex PCR; TCRdb stores in-frame clones only, minus some. The V and J calls and clone size come from that table; D and trimming were worked out from the DNA. Of under 300,000 clones listed, approximately 90% are singletons. Participant-reported clinical history was the basis for cohort assignment. This clone showed up just once. The V segment lost 4 bases and the J segment 5 bases; nucleotides outside the gene matches: 13. The CDR3 is 17 residues long. Germline CDR1 is SGHAT and CDR2 is FQNNGV.

The specimen sequenced was PBMCs or T cells enriched from blood (not recorded which). The V and J genes are TRBV11-2 and TRBJ1-4, with TRBD1 matching 7 bases. The source is a middle-aged woman with acute COVID-19. The CDR3, as DNA: TGTGCCAGCAGCTCCGACAGGGAGAGTAGGGGAAATGAAAAACTGTTTTTT. Translation gives CASSSDRESRGNEKLFF.